This TCR beta chain stems from a study of CD8 T cells in Susac syndrome. The CDR3 sequence is 12 residues long. CDR1 is SEHNR, CDR2 FQNEAQ, per germline (reference sequence). V was cut by 5 bases and J by 9 bases, with 10 bases left in between. When the RNA was reverse transcribed, random hexamers were used with an input of about 0.5 to 1 ug. Using its own MiXCR run on the immunoSEQ multiplex PCR reads, TCRdb lists one record per CDR3 protein. Of tens of thousands of distinct CDR3 sequences listed, around 94% are singletons. The clonotype comes from a human donor with Susac syndrome. J is TRBJ2-2 and V is TRBV7-9; D is ambiguous. Sequenced: CD8+ T cells from PBMCs. The CDR3 sequence is CASSPESRELFF. As DNA, the CDR3 is TGTGCCAGCAGCCCGGAGAGCCGGGAGCTGTTTTTT. Supplemented by reference TRBV7-9 and TRBJ2-2, the full variable domain reads DTGVSQNPRHKITKRGQNVTFRCDPISEHNRLYWYRQTLGQGPEFLTYFQNEAQLEKSRLLSDRFSAERPKGSFSTLEIQRTEQGDSAMYLCASSPESRELFFGEGSRLTVL.